Presented here are 27 T cell receptor beta chains from one specimen sequenced in a study of ipilimumab plus nivolumab after autologous stem cell transplantation. The assay was immunoSEQ multiplex PCR, and TCRdb's table has in-frame clones only and misses some. The data show some 45,000 clones, 88% seen once. The sequenced sample was PBMCs, obtained in a trial of ipilimumab plus nivolumab as post-transplant consolidation. All receptors come from a male donor with multiple myeloma.

This chain connects TRBV5-1 to TRBJ2-7; D is tentatively TRBD1 or TRBD2 (5 bases each). Germline V gene data show CDR1 as SGHRS and CDR2 as YFSETQ. V was trimmed by 3 bases and J by 5 bases, leaving 12 bases between them. CDR3 length equals 13 residues. The CDR3, as DNA: TGCGCCAGCAGCTGGGGGACGGTCGACGAGCAGTACTTC. Amino acids: CASSWGTVDEQYF.

V gene TRBV7-9 combines with J gene TRBJ2-4, with TRBD1 as a possible D gene (6 bases). This CDR3 has 17 residues. Per germline, CDR1 SEHNR and CDR2 FQNEAQ (reference sequence). Between the trimmed V and J ends, which lost 4 bases and 2 bases, there was a span of 18 bases. CDR3 loop: CASSSPLQGESKNIQYF. The CDR3 bases are TGTGCCAGCAGCTCCCCATTACAGGGAGAGTCCAAAAACATTCAGTACTTC.

The chain uses TRBV9 and TRBJ1-2, with D maybe TRBD1 (6 bases). The CDR3 has 16 amino acids. Trimming removed 0 bases from V and 9 bases from J, with 21 bases in between. The germline V gene has CDR1 SGDLS and CDR2 YYNGEE. The CDR3 bases are TGTGCCAGCAGCGTAGAAGGGACACTACTCCCCGGGAGCTACACCTTC. Translating gives CASSVEGTLLPGSYTF.

V is TRBV30 and J is TRBJ1-2, with TRBD1 identical over 9 bases. Trimming took 0 bases from V and 6 from J; bases not matched to a gene: 5. CDR3 length equals 14 residues. The germline gives CDR1 GTSNPN, CDR2 SVGIG (reference sequence). The CDR3 DNA is TGTGCCTGGAGTGTACAAACAGGGGGCAATGGCTACACCTTC. This sequence encodes CAWSVQTGGNGYTF.

The gene calls are TRBV30 and TRBJ2-3, with 11 bases that match TRBD2. Germline V gene lookup returns CDR1 GTSNPN and CDR2 SVGIG (reference sequence). V gave up 6 bases and J gave up 6 bases; unmatched junction bases: 8. The CDR3 consists of 14 residues. The CDR3 bases are TGTGCCTGCTTAGCGGGGGGGGTGTGGGATACGCAGTATTTT. The encoded protein is CACLAGGVWDTQYF.

The CDR3 sequence is CASSSSQGLATEAFF. CDR3 nucleotides: TGTGCCAGCAGCTCCTCACAGGGATTGGCCACTGAAGCTTTCTTT. V is TRBV9 and J is TRBJ1-1, with D perhaps matching TRBD1 (6 bases). V was pared by 4 bases and J by 4 bases, with 17 bases between. The CDR3 totals 15 residues. Germline values: CDR1 SGDLS, CDR2 YYNGEE.

This chain joins TRBV19 and TRBJ2-2; TRBD2 matches 12 bases. Germline V gene data show CDR1 as LNHDA and CDR2 as SQIVND (reference sequence). The CDR3 totals 15 residues. Trimming cost V 8 bases and J 7 bases; bases outside gene matches: 8. The CDR3 nucleotides read TGTGCCAGTCTGACTAGCGGGAGATCGGTCGGGGAGCTGTTTTTT. Protein: CASLTSGRSVGELFF.

The chain has TRBV27 and TRBJ1-1; maybe TRBD1 (6 bases). V lost 6 bases and J lost 4, with 9 bases in between. The CDR3 is made up of 12 amino acids. Germline lookup yields CDR1 MNHEY and CDR2 SMNVEV (reference sequence). CDR3 residues: CASRGGGTEAFF. The CDR3 DNA reads as TGTGCCAGCAGAGGGGGAGGCACTGAAGCTTTCTTT.

In the case of this clone: At one of its ends the junction is not consistent with the germline gene, which may arise from a read error. The chain links TRBV5-4 to TRBJ1-4, with D perhaps TRBD1 (6 bases). From germline, CDR1 is SGHNT and CDR2 YYREEE (reference sequence). CDR3 length equals 11 residues. The CDR3 DNA reads TGTGCCAGCAGCTTGGGCCGGGACACCATTTTC. This encodes CASSLGRDTIF.

The V call is TRBV28, the J call TRBJ1-1; 8 positions match TRBD1. The CDR3 contains 15 residues. V trimming: 6 bases; J trimming: 5 bases; junction bases outside the gene matches: 11. Germline V CDR1 and CDR2: MDHEN, SYDVKM. DNA for the CDR3: TGTGCCAGCAGAGGACAGGGAACGGGAGGGACTGAAGCTTTCTTT. Translating it yields CASRGQGTGGTEAFF. Filled out from reference TRBV28 and TRBJ1-1, the complete variable domain reads DVKVTQSSRYLVKRTGEKVFLECVQDMDHENMFWYRQDPGLGLRLIYFSYDVKMKEKGDIPEGYSVSREKKERFSLILESASTNQTSMYLCASRGQGTGGTEAFFGQGTRLTVV.

The rearrangement uses TRBV28 and TRBJ1-1; TRBD1 aligns across 7 bases. The trim removed 6 bases at V and 1 base at J, leaving 11 bases unmatched. There are 16 residues in the CDR3. Germline assignment: CDR1 MDHEN and CDR2 SYDVKM. In DNA, the CDR3 is TGTGCCAGCAGGGTAGGGGGCGTGAGAGGGAACACTGAAGCTTTCTTT. Translation gives CASRVGGVRGNTEAFF.

This sequence joins TRBV2 and TRBJ1-1; D gene ambiguous. CDR1 SNHLY and CDR2 FYNNEI come from the germline V gene. This CDR3 has 15 residues. The V end was cut by 2 bases, the J end by 1 base, with 11 bases between. In nucleotides, the CDR3 is TGTGCCAGCAGTGAAAAGGGTCAATCGAACACTGAAGCTTTCTTT. Translated: CASSEKGQSNTEAFF.

The chain uses TRBV28 and TRBJ1-2; perhaps TRBD1 as D (5 bases). CDR3 length: 12 residues. Germline CDR1 is MDHEN and CDR2 is SYDVKM. V lost 6 bases and J 4 bases, leaving 9 bases between the germline ends. The CDR3 protein is CASSRQIYGYTF. CDR3 nucleotide sequence: TGTGCCAGCAGCCGACAGATCTATGGCTACACCTTC.

This chain connects TRBV9 to TRBJ2-1, with TRBD2 matching 13 bases. The ends lost 0 bases at V and 8 bases at J; junction bases unmatched: 5. This CDR3 comprises 16 residues. Germline-derived CDR1 and CDR2 are SGDLS and YYNGEE. The CDR3 nucleotides are TGTGCCAGCAGCGTAGGAAGGACTAGCGGGGGCTATGAGCAGTTCTTC. It yields the protein CASSVGRTSGGYEQFF.

This chain connects TRBV18 to TRBJ2-7; tentatively, D is TRBD2 (6 bases). Trimming cost V 6 bases and J 6 bases, with 21 bases left between them. Germline assignment: CDR1 KGHSH and CDR2 LQKENI. The CDR3 totals 15 residues. The CDR3 spells CASSLRGVDLSEQYF. The CDR3 coding sequence is TGTGCCAGCTCTTTACGCGGGGTCGATCTTAGCGAGCAGTACTTC.

V and J are TRBV30 and TRBJ1-4, with a tentative D call TRBD1 (6 bases). CDR3 length: 16 residues. Trimming took off 4 bases at V and 5 bases at J, with 20 bases between the two ends. Per germline, CDR1 GTSNPN and CDR2 SVGIG (reference sequence). The CDR3 bases are TGTGCCTGGAACACCCGTAGGGGGGGAAGGAATGAAAAACTGTTTTTT. It translates to CAWNTRRGGRNEKLFF.

This clone appeared once. The V call is TRBV4-2, the J call TRBJ2-3, with 8 positions matching TRBD2. Trimming cost V 5 bases and J 0 bases; bases outside gene matches: 1. CDR1 is LGHNA and CDR2 is YNFKEQ in the germline V gene. The CDR3 totals 14 residues. The CDR3: CASSGLASTDTQYF. As DNA, the CDR3 is TGTGCCAGCAGCGGACTAGCCAGCACAGATACGCAGTATTTT.

This chain links TRBV7-2 with TRBJ2-5; either TRBD1 or TRBD2 may fit D (6 bases each). The CDR3 has 16 residues. Germline assignment: CDR1 SGHTA and CDR2 FQGNSA. Trimming removed 4 bases at V and 4 bases at J, with 19 bases between. The CDR3 DNA is TGTGCCAGCAGCTCATTCCCTAGGGGGGCAGGAGAGACCCAGTACTTC. It is translated as CASSSFPRGAGETQYF.

The chain couples TRBV5-1 to TRBJ1-1; D is possibly TRBD1 (6 bases). Trimming removed 4 bases from V and 8 bases from J, with 18 bases in between. This CDR3 has 14 residues. The germline gives CDR1 SGHRS, CDR2 YFSETQ. The DNA for the CDR3 is TGCGCCAGCAGCCTGCTGGGGGGCTCCAGCGAAGCTTTCTTT. Its protein is CASSLLGGSSEAFF.

This chain joins TRBV5-1 and TRBJ1-1, with D maybe TRBD1 (5 bases). There are 13 residues in the CDR3. Germline lookup yields CDR1 SGHRS and CDR2 YFSETQ. Trimming removed 2 bases from V and 4 bases from J, with 9 bases in between. CDR3 amino acids: CASSLQDFTEAFF. The DNA of the CDR3 is TGCGCCAGCAGCTTACAGGACTTCACTGAAGCTTTCTTT.

The V call is TRBV9, the J call TRBJ2-3, with TRBD2 matching 9 bases. The CDR3 totals 14 residues. The ends lost 0 bases at V and 6 bases at J; junction bases unmatched: 2. Germline V gene data show CDR1 as SGDLS and CDR2 as YYNGEE. The CDR3 sequence is CASSVGSGGDTQYF. The DNA of the CDR3 is TGTGCCAGCAGCGTAGGTAGCGGGGGTGATACGCAGTATTTT.

This clone showed up just once. The chain has TRBV7-2 and TRBJ2-3; D may correspond to TRBD1 or TRBD2 (5 bases each). The CDR3 is made up of 16 amino acids. Germline lookup yields CDR1 SGHTA and CDR2 FQGNSA. Trimming removed 1 base from V and 6 bases from J, with 17 bases in between. Written as DNA, the CDR3 is TGTGCCAGCAGCTTAGGCCGGGACCCACCCCGGGATACGCAGTATTTT. Translating it yields CASSLGRDPPRDTQYF.

The chain has TRBV19 and TRBJ2-7, with TRBD1 matching 7 bases. Germline CDR1 and CDR2: LNHDA and SQIVND (reference sequence). The trim removed 3 bases at V and 2 bases at J, leaving 13 bases unmatched. The CDR3 is made up of 17 amino acids. CDR3 protein: CASSIHPGQGVPYEQYF. In DNA, the CDR3 is TGTGCCAGTAGTATCCATCCGGGGCAGGGGGTCCCCTACGAGCAGTACTTC.

V and J are TRBV19 and TRBJ2-1; unclear D gene. Per germline, CDR1 LNHDA and CDR2 SQIVND (reference sequence). Trimming left V 4 bases short and J 10 bases short, with 8 bases between. This CDR3 spans 11 amino acids. CDR3: CASSTLKEQFF. The DNA of the CDR3 is TGTGCCAGTAGTACATTAAAGGAGCAGTTCTTC.

The V and J genes are TRBV4-2 and TRBJ1-1, with unresolved D. The ends were cut back, 6 bases at V and 7 bases at J, with 9 bases in the middle. The CDR3 totals 11 residues. The germline V gene encodes CDR1 LGHNA and CDR2 YNFKEQ. This chain's CDR3 is CASSHGSEAFF. CDR3 DNA sequence: TGTGCCAGCAGTCATGGGAGTGAAGCTTTCTTT.

The chain joins TRBV4-3 to TRBJ1-2; no reliable D call. The V and J ends lost 0 bases and 7 bases respectively, with 15 bases between them. There are 15 residues in the CDR3. CDR1 is LGHNA, CDR2 YSLEER, per germline. The CDR3 protein is CASSQEAGRPGGYTF. In DNA, the CDR3 is TGCGCCAGCAGCCAAGAGGCAGGACGTCCTGGTGGCTACACCTTC.

The rearrangement uses TRBV4-3 and TRBJ1-6, with D possibly being TRBD1 (5 bases). V lost 1 base to trimming and J lost 4 bases, with 8 bases between them. This CDR3 contains 15 residues. Germline CDR1 and CDR2: LGHNA and YSLEER. The CDR3 region is CASSQAQEYNSPLHF. The CDR3 bases are TGCGCCAGCAGCCAAGCACAGGAGTATAATTCACCCCTCCACTTT.